This entry lists 22 T cell receptor beta chains sequenced from one sample in a study of cytomegalovirus exposure and HLA in healthy donors (dated by TCRdb to about 2017). Library method: the immunoSEQ multiplex PCR assay. A mixture of 60 forward primers for TCR Vbeta segments and 13 reverse primers for TCR Jbeta segments was used in the multiplex PCR. Here the immuneACCESS table is served through TCRdb, limited to in-frame sequences with V and J called. Missing clones are a known gap in these copies; in checked studies unresolved V genes cover under half, and the rest lacks a known reason. The sample includes fewer than 85,000 clones, with roughly 76% observed a single time. 9% to 14% of the sample is taken by the ten largest. Sequencing input: PBMCs. The source is a male donor in good health and CMV-seropositive.

The chain couples TRBV9 to TRBJ1-2; 8 positions agree with TRBD1. J gave up 6 bases and V 0 bases, and 7 bases lay outside the gene matches. Germline CDR1 reads SGDLS; CDR2 reads YYNGEE. The CDR3 runs to 15 residues. CDR3 loop: CASSVGTKTGDGYTF. The CDR3 DNA reads TGTGCCAGCAGCGTAGGGACAAAGACAGGGGATGGCTACACCTTC.

The V gene is TRBV12-5, the J gene TRBJ2-7, with 7 bases that match TRBD2. V dropped 8 bases and J dropped 2; count of bases not matched to a gene: 6. The CDR3 extends over 13 amino acids. The germline V gene encodes CDR1 LGHNT and CDR2 FRNRAP. In DNA, the CDR3 is TGTGCTAGTTCTGGAGGGAGGGCCTACGAGCAGTACTTC. Residues: CASSGGRAYEQYF.

The chain recombines TRBV30 with TRBJ2-1; 8 nucleotides line up with TRBD2. V shed 3 bases, J shed 4 bases, and the junction held 8 bases outside the gene matches. Germline loops: CDR1 GTSNPN, CDR2 SVGIG (reference sequence). CDR3 length equals 15 residues. The CDR3 sequence: CAWRLLAVGYNEQFF. The DNA of the CDR3 is TGTGCCTGGAGGCTACTAGCGGTTGGGTACAATGAGCAGTTCTTC.

The rearrangement joins TRBV28 to TRBJ2-5; TRBD1 aligns across 12 bases. The tail of the sequence fits TRBJ2-7 better, so the J call may be wrong. Germline loops: CDR1 MDHEN, CDR2 SYDVKM. This CDR3 is built from 16 residues. The CDR3 bases are TGTGCCAGCAGTTTAGGGGGGGGACAGGGGGCCCACGAGCAGTACTTC. Translated: CASSLGGGQGAHEQYF.

This clone was detected a few times. The chain employs TRBV4-1 and TRBJ2-1; 7 bases match TRBD2. This CDR3 is built from 17 residues. Looked up from germline, CDR1 is MGHRA and CDR2 is YSYEKL. With 2 bases clipped from V and 7 bases from J, the junction kept 14 bases outside the gene matches. The chain's CDR3 is CASSQSGTGGFRNEQFF. CDR3 bases: TGCGCCAGCAGCCAATCTGGGACGGGAGGTTTTCGTAATGAGCAGTTCTTC.

This chain uses TRBV5-1 with TRBJ1-5; 7 bases match TRBD1. The CDR3 totals 14 residues. Germline-derived CDR1 and CDR2 are SGHRS and YFSETQ. V was clipped by 4 bases and J by 4 bases; unmatched bases: 5. The CDR3, as DNA: TGCGCCAGCAGCCCAGGGACAGAGAATCAGCCCCAGCATTTT. It yields the protein CASSPGTENQPQHF.

V is TRBV7-9 and J is TRBJ1-6, with 8 positions matching TRBD1. The CDR3 runs 14 residues. The V gene end was trimmed by 6 bases and the J gene end by 9 bases; junction bases not matched to a gene: 7. Germline CDR1 SEHNR, CDR2 FQNEAQ (reference sequence). This CDR3 reads CASRAGQGGSPLHF. CDR3 bases: TGTGCCAGCAGGGCTGGACAGGGAGGTTCACCCCTCCACTTT. Based on the CDR3 plus reference TRBV7-9 and TRBJ1-6, the full variable domain is DTGVSQNPRHKITKRGQNVTFRCDPISEHNRLYWYRQTLGQGPEFLTYFQNEAQLEKSRLLSDRFSAERPKGSFSTLEIQRTEQGDSAMYLCASRAGQGGSPLHFGNGTRLTVT.

This clone came up once. The genes are TRBV6-7 and TRBJ2-2; 13 bases match TRBD2. TRBV6-7 is an ORF, and what it does is uncertain. V lost 5 bases to trimming and J lost 0 bases; unmatched junction nucleotides: 9. The CDR3 contains 19 residues. This chain's CDR3 is CASSARSGLAGANTGELFF. CDR3 nucleotide sequence: TGTGCCAGCAGTGCCCGTTCCGGACTAGCGGGAGCGAACACCGGGGAGCTGTTTTTT.

In this sample, this clone turned up a few times. The chain links TRBV18 to TRBJ2-1; perhaps TRBD1 as D (8 bases). The germline V gene has CDR1 KGHSH and CDR2 LQKENI. This CDR3 has 13 amino acids. The germline V and J ends were trimmed by 4 bases and 9 bases, with 13 bases remaining between them. Written as DNA, the CDR3 is TGTGCCAGCTCACTAACAGGGGGGGTTGAGCAGTTCTTC. Its protein is CASSLTGGVEQFF.

The genes are TRBV6-5 and TRBJ2-7; no firm D call. The CDR3 runs 15 residues. V lost 5 bases to trimming and J lost 2 bases, with 16 bases between them. The germline gives CDR1 MNHEY, CDR2 SVGAGI. Here the CDR3 reads CASSPQPVEAYEQYF. CDR3 nucleotides: TGTGCCAGCAGTCCTCAACCCGTAGAGGCCTACGAGCAGTACTTC.

V usage is TRBV5-1 and J usage is TRBJ2-2, with TRBD1 identical over 8 bases. Germline values: CDR1 SGHRS, CDR2 YFSETQ. The CDR3 is 15 residues long. The V segment lost 4 bases and the J segment 4 bases; nucleotides outside the gene matches: 6. The CDR3 region is CASSPETGATGELFF. The CDR3 coding sequence is TGCGCCAGCAGCCCAGAGACAGGGGCCACCGGGGAGCTGTTTTTT.

This chain joins TRBV28 and TRBJ1-1, with D perhaps TRBD1 (5 bases). The V end lost 2 bases, the J end lost 5 bases, and 9 bases lay between the germline ends. The CDR3 sequence is 13 residues long. Germline V lookup: CDR1 MDHEN, CDR2 SYDVKM. CDR3 amino acids: CASSLGRGTEAFF. The CDR3 DNA reads as TGTGCCAGCAGTTTAGGGAGGGGAACTGAAGCTTTCTTT.

V usage is TRBV29-1 and J usage is TRBJ1-2; unclear D gene. Per germline, CDR1 SQVTM and CDR2 ANQGSEA. Trimming left V 6 bases short and J 8 bases short, with 13 bases between. CDR3 size: 11 residues. CDR3 nucleotides: TGCAGCGTCGAGCTACGAAACGGCTACACCTTC. Protein product: CSVELRNGYTF.

On this clone: The junction does not match germline at one end; this may be a read error. The rearrangement uses TRBV7-9 and TRBJ2-7; no definite D call. CDR3 length equals 12 residues. Germline CDR1 is SEHNR and CDR2 is FQNEAQ (reference sequence). CDR3 DNA: TGTTCCAGCAGCTTAGGAGACTACGAGCAGTACTTC. It encodes CSSSLGDYEQYF. Drawing the rest from reference TRBV7-9 and TRBJ2-7, the complete variable domain is DTGVSQNPRHKITKRGQNVTFRCDPISEHNRLYWYRQTLGQGPEFLTYFQNEAQLEKSRLLSDRFSAERPKGSFSTLEIQRTEQGDSAMYLCSSSLGDYEQYFGPGTRLTVT.

This clone has just a few counts. V gene TRBV30 combines with J gene TRBJ2-3; TRBD2 is a possible D gene (5 bases). V was pared by 2 bases and J by 0 bases, with 6 bases between. The CDR3 length is 13 residues. Germline V lookup: CDR1 GTSNPN, CDR2 SVGIG (reference sequence). Here the CDR3 reads CAWSRTSTDTQYF. Written as DNA, the CDR3 is TGTGCCTGGAGTAGGACTAGCACAGATACGCAGTATTTT.

This sequence joins TRBV12-5 and TRBJ2-7; 9 nucleotides agree with TRBD1. Trimming cost V 0 bases and J 5 bases; bases outside gene matches: 8. Germline lookup yields CDR1 LGHNT and CDR2 FRNRAP. The length of the CDR3 is 16 residues. The CDR3 loop is CASGLVLTTGGHEQYF. The DNA of the CDR3 is TGTGCTAGTGGTTTGGTACTAACGACAGGGGGACACGAGCAGTACTTC.

This clone was seen more than once but under ten times. V usage is TRBV11-2 and J usage is TRBJ2-3; 9 bases match TRBD2. This CDR3 is built from 17 residues. The J segment lost 4 bases and the V segment lost 5 bases, leaving 13 bases of the junction unmatched. Germline lookup yields CDR1 SGHAT and CDR2 FQNNGV. CDR3 nucleotides: TGTGCCAGCAGCCGCCGACTGGCGGGGGGGAAATCAGATACGCAGTATTTT. Amino acid sequence: CASSRRLAGGKSDTQYF.

V and J are TRBV5-1 and TRBJ2-7; tentative D call: TRBD2 (6 bases). The germline V gene has CDR1 SGHRS and CDR2 YFSETQ. V was trimmed by 3 bases and J by 3 bases, leaving 13 bases between them. CDR3 length: 14 amino acids. In DNA, the CDR3 is TGCGCCAGCAGCTCCCCGGGAGCGAGCTACGAGCAGTACTTC. Protein sequence: CASSSPGASYEQYF. Based on the CDR3 plus reference TRBV5-1 and TRBJ2-7, the full variable domain is KAGVTQTPRYLIKTRGQQVTLSCSPISGHRSVSWYQQTPGQGLQFLFEYFSETQRNKGNFPGRFSGRQFSNSRSEMNVSTLELGDSALYLCASSSPGASYEQYFGPGTRLTVT.

This CDR3 reads CASSAKSGITINIQYF. The CDR3 DNA sequence: TGTGCCAGTAGTGCCAAATCCGGGATAACAATAAACATTCAGTACTTC. This chain links TRBV19 with TRBJ2-4; TRBD2 is a possible D gene (5 bases). Germline lookup yields CDR1 LNHDA and CDR2 SQIVND (reference sequence). This CDR3 comprises 16 residues. The V end was cut by 5 bases, the J end by 6 bases, with 20 bases between.

This rearrangement joins TRBV7-8 to TRBJ2-7; 10 positions match TRBD2. Trimming took 2 bases from V and 1 from J; bases not matched to a gene: 5. This CDR3 spans 16 amino acids. The V gene's germline CDR1 is SGHVS and CDR2 FQNEAQ. The CDR3 spells CASSLPLAGASYEQYF. The CDR3 DNA is TGTGCCAGCAGCTTACCCCTAGCGGGAGCATCCTACGAGCAGTACTTC.

This chain uses TRBV7-6 with TRBJ2-1; 13 nucleotides match TRBD2. The CDR3 is made up of 16 amino acids. Trimming took 5 bases from V and 7 from J; bases not matched to a gene: 8. The germline gives CDR1 SGHVS, CDR2 FNYEAQ. Here the CDR3 DNA reads TGTGCCAGCAGCCCCTTACTAGCGGGAGGGTCTAATGAGCAGTTCTTC. It specifies CASSPLLAGGSNEQFF. The entire variable domain, with the rest obtained from reference TRBV7-6 and TRBJ2-1, is as follows: GAGVSQSPRYKVTKRGQDVALRCDPISGHVSLYWYRQALGQGPEFLTYFNYEAQQDKSGLPNDRFSAERPEGSISTLTIQRTEQRDSAMYRCASSPLLAGGSNEQFFGPGTRLTVL.

The V and J genes are TRBV4-1 and TRBJ2-5, with 8 bases aligning to TRBD2. There are 16 residues in the CDR3. From germline, CDR1 is MGHRA and CDR2 YSYEKL. V was pared by 1 base and J by 7 bases, with 11 bases of the junction left unmatched. The CDR3 DNA follows: TGCGCCAGCAGCCAAGTCACAGCGGGGGAGAGGGGGACCCAGTACTTC. Its translation is CASSQVTAGERGTQYF.